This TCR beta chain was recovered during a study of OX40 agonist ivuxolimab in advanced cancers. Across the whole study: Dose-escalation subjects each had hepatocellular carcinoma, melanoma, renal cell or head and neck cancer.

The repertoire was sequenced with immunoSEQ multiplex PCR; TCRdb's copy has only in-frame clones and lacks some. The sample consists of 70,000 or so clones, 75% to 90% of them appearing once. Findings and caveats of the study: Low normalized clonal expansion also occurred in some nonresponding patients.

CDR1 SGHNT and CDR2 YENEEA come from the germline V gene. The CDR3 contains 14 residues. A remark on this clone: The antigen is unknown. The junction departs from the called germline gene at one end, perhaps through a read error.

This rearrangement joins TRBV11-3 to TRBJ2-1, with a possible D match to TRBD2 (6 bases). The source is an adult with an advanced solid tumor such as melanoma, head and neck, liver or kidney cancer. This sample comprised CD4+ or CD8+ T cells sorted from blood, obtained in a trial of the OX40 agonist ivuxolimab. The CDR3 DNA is TGTGCCACCAGCCAGGGCGGGGTATACAATGAGCAGTTCTTC. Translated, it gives CATSQGGVYNEQFF.